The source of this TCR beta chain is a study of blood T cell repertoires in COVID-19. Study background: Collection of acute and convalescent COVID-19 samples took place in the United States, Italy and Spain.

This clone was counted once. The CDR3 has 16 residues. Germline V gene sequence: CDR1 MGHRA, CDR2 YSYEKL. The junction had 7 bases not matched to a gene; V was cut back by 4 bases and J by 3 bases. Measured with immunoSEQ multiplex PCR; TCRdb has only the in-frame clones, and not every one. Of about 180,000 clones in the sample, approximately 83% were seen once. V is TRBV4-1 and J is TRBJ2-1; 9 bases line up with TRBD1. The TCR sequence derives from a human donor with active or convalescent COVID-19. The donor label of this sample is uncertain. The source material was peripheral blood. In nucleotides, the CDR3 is TGCGCCAGCAGCCTACCGGGACAGGGTATCTACAATGAGCAGTTCTTC. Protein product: CASSLPGQGIYNEQFF.